The 5 T cell receptor beta chains below were found in one sample sequenced in a study of kidney transplant recipient with SARS-CoV-2 infection. TCRdb reprocessed the reads via MiXCR and lists one record per CDR3 protein. The repertoire holds roughly 250,000 distinct CDR3 sequences, with roughly 26% as singletons. The sequencing here drew on a blood sample, taken at baseline and on day 111 from a kidney transplant recipient. The receptors derive from a male patient in his 30s who had COVID-19 and was a kidney transplant recipient. The graft donor may account for some of the T cells.

This clonotype was recorded a few times. This chain connects TRBV6-4 to TRBJ2-1; no clear D. The CDR3 totals 15 residues. Trimming left V 5 bases short and J 3 bases short, with 14 bases between. Germline lookup yields CDR1 MRHNA and CDR2 SNTAGT. CDR3 bases: TGTGCCAGCAGTCCCGGACCCCACTACTACAATGAGCAGTTCTTC. It codes for CASSPGPHYYNEQFF.

A single count supports this clonotype. The germline gene is not matched at one end of the junction; a read error may be the cause. The chain employs TRBV12-3 or TRBV12-4 and TRBJ2-7; 7 bases are shared with TRBD2. The length of the CDR3 is 14 residues. CDR3 DNA: TGTGCCAGCAGTTTTTCGGCGGGGGACTACGAGCATTACTTC. This gives the protein CASSFSAGDYEHYF.

The table lists this clonotype with many counts. The chain combines TRBV5-6 with TRBJ1-5; perhaps TRBD1 as D (5 bases). In germline, CDR1 is SGHDT, CDR2 YYEEEE. With 4 bases removed from V and 4 bases from J, the gap between germline ends came to 15 bases. CDR3 size: 15 residues. CDR3 nucleotides: TGTGCCAGCAGCAATTGGGGGAGGAGAAATCAGCCCCAGCATTTT. Residues: CASSNWGRRNQPQHF.

Points on this clonotype: A clone one base away is much larger, so this may be a read error. This chain links TRBV3-2 with TRBJ2-4; the table names TRBD1, a call not compared with the DNA. TRBV3-2 is described as a pseudogene. The CDR3 totals 14 residues. The CDR3 spells CASSSKTAAYEQHF. CDR3 in DNA: TGTGCCAGCAGCTCCAAGACAGCCGCCTACGAGCAGCACTTC.

This clonotype was observed many times. Here the CDR3 DNA reads TGTGCCAGCAGCTTCCGTGTGCGACTAGAACACTACGAGCAGTACTTC. This translates into CASSFRVRLEHYEQYF. J is TRBJ2-5 and V is TRBV11-3, with D possibly matching TRBD2 (6 bases). The J call may be mistaken, given a closer DNA end match to TRBJ2-7. The CDR3 consists of 16 residues. Germline CDR1 reads SGHNT; CDR2 reads YENEEA.